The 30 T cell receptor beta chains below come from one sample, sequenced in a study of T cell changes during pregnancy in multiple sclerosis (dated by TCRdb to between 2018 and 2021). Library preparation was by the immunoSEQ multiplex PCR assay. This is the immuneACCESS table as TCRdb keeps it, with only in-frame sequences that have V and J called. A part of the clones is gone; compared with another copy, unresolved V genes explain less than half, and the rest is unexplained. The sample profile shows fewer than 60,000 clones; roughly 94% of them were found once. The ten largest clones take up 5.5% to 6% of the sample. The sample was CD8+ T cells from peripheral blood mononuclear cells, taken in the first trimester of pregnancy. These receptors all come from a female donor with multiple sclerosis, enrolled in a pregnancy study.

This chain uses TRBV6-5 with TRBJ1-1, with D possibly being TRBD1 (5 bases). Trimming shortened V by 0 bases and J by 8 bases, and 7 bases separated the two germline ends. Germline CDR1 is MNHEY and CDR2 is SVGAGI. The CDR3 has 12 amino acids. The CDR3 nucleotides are TGTGCCAGCAGTTACTCCGGGGGAGAAGCTTTCTTT. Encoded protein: CASSYSGGEAFF.

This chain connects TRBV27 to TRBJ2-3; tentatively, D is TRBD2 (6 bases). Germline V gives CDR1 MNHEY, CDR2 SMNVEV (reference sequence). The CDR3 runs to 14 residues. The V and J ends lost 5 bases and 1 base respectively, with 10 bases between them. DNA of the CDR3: TGTGCCAGCAGTACAGCGGGCCGCACAGATACGCAGTATTTT. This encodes CASSTAGRTDTQYF.

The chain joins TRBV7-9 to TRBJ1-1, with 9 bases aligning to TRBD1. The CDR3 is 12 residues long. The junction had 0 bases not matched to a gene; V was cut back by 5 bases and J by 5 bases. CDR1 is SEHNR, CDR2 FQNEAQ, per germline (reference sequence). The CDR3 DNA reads TGTGCCAGCAGCGGACAGGGGACTGAAGCTTTCTTT. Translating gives CASSGQGTEAFF.

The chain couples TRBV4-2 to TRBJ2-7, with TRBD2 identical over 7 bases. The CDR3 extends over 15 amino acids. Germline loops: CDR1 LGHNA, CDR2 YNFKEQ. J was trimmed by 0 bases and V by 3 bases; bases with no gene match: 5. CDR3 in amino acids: CASSQRAGTSYEQYF. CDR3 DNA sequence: TGTGCCAGCAGCCAGCGAGCGGGGACCTCCTACGAGCAGTACTTC.

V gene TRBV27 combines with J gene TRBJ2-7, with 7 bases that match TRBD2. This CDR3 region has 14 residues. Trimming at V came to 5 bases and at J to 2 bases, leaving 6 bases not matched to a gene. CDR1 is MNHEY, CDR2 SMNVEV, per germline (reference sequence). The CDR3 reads CASSASGGTYEQYF. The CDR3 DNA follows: TGTGCCAGCAGTGCTAGCGGTGGGACCTACGAGCAGTACTTC.

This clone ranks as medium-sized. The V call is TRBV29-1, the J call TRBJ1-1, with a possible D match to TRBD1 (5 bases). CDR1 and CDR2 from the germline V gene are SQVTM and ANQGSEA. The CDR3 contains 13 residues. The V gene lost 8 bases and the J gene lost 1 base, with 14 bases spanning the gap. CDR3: CSPVMGPNTEAFF. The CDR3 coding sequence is TGCAGCCCCGTCATGGGGCCGAACACTGAAGCTTTCTTT.

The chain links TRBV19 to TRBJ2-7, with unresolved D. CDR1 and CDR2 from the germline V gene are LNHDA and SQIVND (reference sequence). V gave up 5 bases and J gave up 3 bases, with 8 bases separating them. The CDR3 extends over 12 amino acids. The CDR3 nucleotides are TGTGCCAGTAGTCTAGGCAGCTACGAGCAGTACTTC. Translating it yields CASSLGSYEQYF.

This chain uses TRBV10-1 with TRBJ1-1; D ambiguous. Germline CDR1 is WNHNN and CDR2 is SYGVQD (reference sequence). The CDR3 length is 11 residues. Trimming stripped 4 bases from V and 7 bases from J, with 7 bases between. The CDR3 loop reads CASSGGNEAFF. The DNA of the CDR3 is TGCGCCAGCAGTGGCGGTAATGAAGCTTTCTTT.

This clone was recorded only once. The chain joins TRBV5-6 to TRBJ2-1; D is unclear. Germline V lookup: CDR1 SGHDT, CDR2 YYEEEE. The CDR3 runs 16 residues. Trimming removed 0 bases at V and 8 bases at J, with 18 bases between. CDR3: CASSLGVALKVDEQFF. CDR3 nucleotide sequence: TGTGCCAGCAGCTTGGGGGTAGCCCTTAAGGTGGATGAGCAGTTCTTC.

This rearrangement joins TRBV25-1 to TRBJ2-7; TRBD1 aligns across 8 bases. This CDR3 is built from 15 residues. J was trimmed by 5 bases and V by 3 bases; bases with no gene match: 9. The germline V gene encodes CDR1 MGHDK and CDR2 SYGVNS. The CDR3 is CASSDFGQGPHEQYF. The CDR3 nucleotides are TGTGCCAGCAGTGACTTTGGACAGGGCCCCCACGAGCAGTACTTC.

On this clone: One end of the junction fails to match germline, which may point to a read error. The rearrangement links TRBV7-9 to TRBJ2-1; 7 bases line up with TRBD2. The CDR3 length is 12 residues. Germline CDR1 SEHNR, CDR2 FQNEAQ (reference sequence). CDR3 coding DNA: TGTGCCAGCAGCCCCTCTGGGGGAGCGGGGATCTTC. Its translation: CASSPSGGAGIF. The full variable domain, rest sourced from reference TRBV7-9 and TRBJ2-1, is DTGVSQNPRHKITKRGQNVTFRCDPISEHNRLYWYRQTLGQGPEFLTYFQNEAQLEKSRLLSDRFSAERPKGSFSTLEIQRTEQGDSAMYLCASSPSGGAGIFGPGTRLTVL.

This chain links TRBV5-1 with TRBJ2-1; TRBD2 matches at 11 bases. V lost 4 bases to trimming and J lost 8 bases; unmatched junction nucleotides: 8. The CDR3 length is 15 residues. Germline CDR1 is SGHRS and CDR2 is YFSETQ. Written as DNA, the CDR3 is TGCGCCAGCAGCGGAACTAGCGGGAGTTTTGATGAGCAGTTCTTC. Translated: CASSGTSGSFDEQFF.

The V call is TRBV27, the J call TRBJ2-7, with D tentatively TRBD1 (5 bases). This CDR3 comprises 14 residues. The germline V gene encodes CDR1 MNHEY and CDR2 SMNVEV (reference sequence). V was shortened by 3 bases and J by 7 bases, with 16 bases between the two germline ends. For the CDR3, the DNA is TGTGCCAGCAGTTTCGGACGGACATTGGGGGAGCAGTACTTC. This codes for CASSFGRTLGEQYF.

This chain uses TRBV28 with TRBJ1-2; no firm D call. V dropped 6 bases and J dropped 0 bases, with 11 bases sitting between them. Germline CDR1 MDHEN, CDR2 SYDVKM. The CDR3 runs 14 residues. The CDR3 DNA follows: TGTGCCAGCAGCTATCCCGGAGCTAACTATGGCTACACCTTC. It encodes CASSYPGANYGYTF.

In DNA, the CDR3 is TGTGCCAGCAGCCCGACAGGGGGCGATTATAGCAATCAGCCCCAGCATTTT. Translating it yields CASSPTGGDYSNQPQHF. The rearrangement uses TRBV5-5 and TRBJ1-5, with TRBD1 matching 10 bases. CDR3 length: 17 amino acids. After removal of 4 bases from V and 0 bases from J, the junction contained 7 bases not matched to a gene. Germline-derived CDR1 and CDR2 are SGHKS and YYEKEE (reference sequence).

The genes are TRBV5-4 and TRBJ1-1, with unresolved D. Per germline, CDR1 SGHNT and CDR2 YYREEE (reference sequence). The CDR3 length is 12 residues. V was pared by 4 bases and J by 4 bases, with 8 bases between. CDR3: CASSPGGTEAFF. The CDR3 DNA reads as TGTGCCAGCAGCCCCGGCGGCACTGAAGCTTTCTTT.

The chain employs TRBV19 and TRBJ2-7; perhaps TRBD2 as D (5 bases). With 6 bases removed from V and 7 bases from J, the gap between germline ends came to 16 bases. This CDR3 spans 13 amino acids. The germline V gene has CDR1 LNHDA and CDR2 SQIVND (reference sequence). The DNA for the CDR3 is TGTGCCAGTAGCGGAGGAGTGGTGAGTGAGCAGTACTTC. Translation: CASSGGVVSEQYF.

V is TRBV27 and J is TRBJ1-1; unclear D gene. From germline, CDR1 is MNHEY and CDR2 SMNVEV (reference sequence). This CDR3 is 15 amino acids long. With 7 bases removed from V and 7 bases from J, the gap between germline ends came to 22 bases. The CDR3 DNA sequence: TGTGCCAGCATTAACACGGAGACCGAATACGTTGAAGCTTTCTTT. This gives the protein CASINTETEYVEAFF.

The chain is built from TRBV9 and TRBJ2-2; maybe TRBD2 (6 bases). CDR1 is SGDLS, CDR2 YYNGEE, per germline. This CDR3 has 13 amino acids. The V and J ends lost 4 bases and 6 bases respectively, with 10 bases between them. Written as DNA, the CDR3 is TGTGCCAGCAGCCGCTCGGGGGCCGGGGAGCTGTTTTTT. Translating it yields CASSRSGAGELFF.

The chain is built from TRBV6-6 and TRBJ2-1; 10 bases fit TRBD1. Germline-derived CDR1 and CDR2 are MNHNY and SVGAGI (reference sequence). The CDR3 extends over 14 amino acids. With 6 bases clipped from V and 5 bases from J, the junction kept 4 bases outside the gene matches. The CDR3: CASRTGGGDNEQFF. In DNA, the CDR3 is TGTGCCAGCAGGACAGGGGGCGGTGACAATGAGCAGTTCTTC.

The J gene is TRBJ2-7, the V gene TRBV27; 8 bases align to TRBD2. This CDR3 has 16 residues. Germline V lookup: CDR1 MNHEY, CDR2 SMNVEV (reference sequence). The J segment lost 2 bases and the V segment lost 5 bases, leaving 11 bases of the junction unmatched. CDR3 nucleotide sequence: TGTGCCAGCAGTCTAGAAGCGGGAGTTTTCACCTACGAGCAGTACTTC. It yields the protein CASSLEAGVFTYEQYF.

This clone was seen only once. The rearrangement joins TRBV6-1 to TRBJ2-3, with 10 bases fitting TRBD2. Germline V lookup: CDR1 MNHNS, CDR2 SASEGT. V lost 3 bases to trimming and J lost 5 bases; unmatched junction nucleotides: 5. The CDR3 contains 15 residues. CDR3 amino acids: CASSESSGSVDTQYF. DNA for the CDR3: TGTGCCAGCAGTGAGTCTAGCGGGAGTGTAGATACGCAGTATTTT.

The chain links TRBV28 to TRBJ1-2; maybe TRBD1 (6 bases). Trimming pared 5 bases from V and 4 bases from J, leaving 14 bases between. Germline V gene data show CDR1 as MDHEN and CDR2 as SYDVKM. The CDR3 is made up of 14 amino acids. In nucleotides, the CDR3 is TGTGCCAGCAGTCCCCGGACAGTAGGCTATGGCTACACCTTC. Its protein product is CASSPRTVGYGYTF.

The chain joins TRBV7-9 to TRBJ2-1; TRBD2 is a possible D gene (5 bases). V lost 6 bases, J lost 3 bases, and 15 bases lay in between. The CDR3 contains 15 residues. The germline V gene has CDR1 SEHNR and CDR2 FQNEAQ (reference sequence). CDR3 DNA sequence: TGTGCCAGCAGTTCGACTACTTTGGGCTACAATGAGCAGTTCTTC. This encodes CASSSTTLGYNEQFF.

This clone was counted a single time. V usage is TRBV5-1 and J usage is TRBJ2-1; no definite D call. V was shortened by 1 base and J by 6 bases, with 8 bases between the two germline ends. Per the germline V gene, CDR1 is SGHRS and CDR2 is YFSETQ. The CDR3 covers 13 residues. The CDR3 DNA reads TGCGCCAGCAGCTTGCCGGGTCGCAATGAGCAGTTCTTC. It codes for CASSLPGRNEQFF.

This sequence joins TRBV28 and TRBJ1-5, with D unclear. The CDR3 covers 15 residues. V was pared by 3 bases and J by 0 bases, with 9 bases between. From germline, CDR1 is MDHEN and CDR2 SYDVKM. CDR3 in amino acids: CASSFWRDSNQPQHF. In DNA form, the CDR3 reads TGTGCCAGCAGTTTTTGGCGGGATAGCAATCAGCCCCAGCATTTT.

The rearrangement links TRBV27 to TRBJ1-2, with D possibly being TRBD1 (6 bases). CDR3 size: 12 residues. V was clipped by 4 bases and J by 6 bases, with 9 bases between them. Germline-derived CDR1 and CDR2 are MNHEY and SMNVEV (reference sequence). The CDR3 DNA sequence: TGTGCCAGCAGTTCAGGGGCGGATGGCTACACCTTC. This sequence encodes CASSSGADGYTF.

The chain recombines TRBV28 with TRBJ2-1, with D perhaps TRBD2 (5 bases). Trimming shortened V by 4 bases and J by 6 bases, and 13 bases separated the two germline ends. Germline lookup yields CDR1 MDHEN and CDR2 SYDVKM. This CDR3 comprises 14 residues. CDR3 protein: CASSYRGSGNEQFF. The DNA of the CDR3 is TGTGCCAGCAGTTATCGCGGGTCGGGCAATGAGCAGTTCTTC.

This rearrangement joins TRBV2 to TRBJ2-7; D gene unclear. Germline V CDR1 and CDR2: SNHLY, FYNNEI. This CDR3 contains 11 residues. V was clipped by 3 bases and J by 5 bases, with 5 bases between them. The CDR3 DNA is TGTGCCAGCAGTGATGGGCACGAGCAGTACTTC. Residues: CASSDGHEQYF.

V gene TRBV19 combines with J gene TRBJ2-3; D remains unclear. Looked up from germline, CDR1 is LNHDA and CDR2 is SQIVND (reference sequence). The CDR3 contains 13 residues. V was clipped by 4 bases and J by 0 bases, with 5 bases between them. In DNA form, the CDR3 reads TGTGCCAGTAGTAGAGTAAGCACAGATACGCAGTATTTT. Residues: CASSRVSTDTQYF.